These T cell receptor beta chains were read from a single sample in a study of T cells after yellow fever vaccination. A single record per CDR3 protein comes from TCRdb applying MiXCR to the 5' RACE reads. This sample yields more than 90,000 distinct CDR3 sequences, of which roughly 8.9% are seen a single time; roughly 23% belongs to the top ten. Sequencing used CD8+ T cells sorted from PBMCs, obtained 45 days after the yellow fever booster vaccination. Receptors were obtained from a young man who received the YFV17D yellow fever vaccine. The CDR3 runs from the conserved cysteine through the conserved F or W.

TRBV9 CASSVEWGDTQYF
TRBV4-1 CASSHGAGGEQYF
TRBV6-2/TRBV6-3 CASRPINYNEQFF
TRBV12-3/TRBV12-4 CASSLGTKREGPPPSSYNEQFF
TRBV7-9 CASSFEGGYGDTQYF
TRBV9 CASSSWTTSTDTQYF
TRBV20-1 CSANRAYEQYF
TRBV7-2 CASSLPGRQETQYF
TRBV9 CASSVGWQPNYGYTF
TRBV6-1 CASSDTLTQYF
TRBV5-1 CASSPGTAGVTDTQYF
TRBV11-2 CASSFLAYEQYF
TRBV27 CASSRGTGGYEQYF
TRBV4-3 CASSQALRDLTYNEQFF
TRBV7-2 CASSTLAEHNEQFF
TRBV11-3 CASSTRQGGTGELFF
TRBV5-6 CASSPGTSDPYEQYF
TRBV20-1 CSATDLLADTQYF
TRBV19 CASMGLGSSEQFF
TRBV5-1 CASSLGGRGIAYEQYF
TRBV27 CATSRDTTYEQYF
TRBV12-3/TRBV12-4 CASSFPFSGSSYNEQFF
TRBV3-1 CASSQENMPYEQYF
TRBV7-3 CASSLLDTGELFF
TRBV28 CASSFPGTGGDQPQHF
TRBV4-3 CASSQVGGDTQYF
TRBV12-3/TRBV12-4 CASSLHGRGTEAFF
TRBV7-2 CASSYPHRNGGDNEQFF
TRBV4-3 CASSRNREDFHEQYF
TRBV7-9 CASSLSGTPYEQYF
TRBV20-1 CSVETDTQYF
TRBV10-1 CASSESGDLNTEAFF
TRBV20-1 CSATTPIGSLQETQYF
TRBV7-9 CASSLDSRGTYEQYF
TRBV18 CASGVGDSYEQYF
TRBV9 CASSSPREFLHNEQFF
TRBV7-2 CASSLAGRLLQGYNEQFF
TRBV3-1 CASSQQTWGGGYTF
TRBV20-1 CSANVLAGVFGTQYF
TRBV12-3/TRBV12-4 CASSFNLGGEQFF
TRBV12-3/TRBV12-4 CASSLIPSSGYNEQFF
TRBV9 CASTQRPQTSGSTGELFF
TRBV5-4 CASSLARGSDEQFF
TRBV15 CATNDLGGELFF
TRBV7-3 CASRPAGGEYTGELFF
TRBV7-6 CASSPREGFYEKLFF